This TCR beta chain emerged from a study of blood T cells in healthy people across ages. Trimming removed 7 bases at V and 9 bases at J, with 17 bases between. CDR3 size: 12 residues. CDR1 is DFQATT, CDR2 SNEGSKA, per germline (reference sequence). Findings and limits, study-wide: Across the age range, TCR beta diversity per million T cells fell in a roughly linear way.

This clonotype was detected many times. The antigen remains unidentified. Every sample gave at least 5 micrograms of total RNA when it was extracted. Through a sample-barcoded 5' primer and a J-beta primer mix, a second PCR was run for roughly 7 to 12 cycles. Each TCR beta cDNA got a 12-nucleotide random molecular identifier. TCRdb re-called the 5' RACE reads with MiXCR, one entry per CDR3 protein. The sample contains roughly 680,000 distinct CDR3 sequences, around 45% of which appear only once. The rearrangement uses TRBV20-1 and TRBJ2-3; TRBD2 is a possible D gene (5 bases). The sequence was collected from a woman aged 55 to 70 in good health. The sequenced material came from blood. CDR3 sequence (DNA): TGCAGTGTCACTCCGGGGTTAAGGACGCAGTATTTT. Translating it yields CSVTPGLRTQYF.